This T cell receptor beta chain appears in the sequencing data of a study of CD8+ T cells in alopecia areata. On the study more broadly: Treated patients received oral tofacitinib, 5 to 10 mg twice daily. Study results and caveats: Expanded CD8+ clones among the top 100, as well as scalp clonality, were significantly decreased by tofacitinib.

Treatment specified: oral pan-JAK inhibitor, 5-10 mg twice daily. The germline CDR1 and CDR2 sequences are SEHNR and FQNEAQ (reference sequence). The length of the CDR3 is 13 residues. Between the trimmed V and J ends, which lost 1 base and 1 base, there was a span of 4 bases. This clone was detected only a few times. Its antigen is still unknown. Within the sample, other DNA sequences also encode this same CDR3. RNA was isolated and reverse transcribed to cDNA, the sequencing template. Profiled with immunoSEQ multiplex PCR; TCRdb holds only in-frame clones, not every one. The repertoire consists of more than 95,000 clones, with roughly 55% occurring once and the leading ten covering around 6%.

The TCR originated in a human donor with alopecia areata. Sequenced here: CD4+ T cells sorted from blood, sampled at week 4, from a patient treated with tofacitinib. This chain links TRBV7-9 with TRBJ1-1; D ambiguous. The CDR3 spells CASSLVGNTEAFF. CDR3 nucleotides: TGTGCCAGCAGCTTAGTGGGGAACACTGAAGCTTTCTTT.